This TCR beta chain was recovered during a study of neurological immune-mediated disorders. Findings and caveats of the study: Because no CDR3 amino acid sequences were shared across subjects by expanded clones, private repertoires were suggested in all groups.

Every sequencing run generated in excess of 170 million TCR-beta sequences. These sequences covered 15-18 subjects. TCRdb reprocessed the 5' RACE reads via MiXCR and lists one record per CDR3 protein. Of over 30,000 distinct CDR3 sequences in the sample, 10% to 15% were seen once. This clonotype was recorded many times. No antigen is known for it. The CDR3 contains 15 residues. The trim removed 4 bases at V and 4 bases at J, leaving 8 bases unmatched. CDR1 is SGHRS, CDR2 YFSETQ, per germline. Time point reported: longitudinal time-point 2. The group of healthy controls was made up of people who were blood bank volunteers in Maryland, USA. Libraries used 2 million unsorted PBMCs kept frozen in RNAlater.

The V gene is TRBV5-1, the J gene TRBJ2-5, with 9 bases aligning to TRBD1. The TCR originated in a woman aged 40 to 50 in good health. Sequenced material: PBMCs. CDR3 residues: CASSPDRGTGETQYF. In DNA, the CDR3 is TGCGCCAGCAGCCCCGACAGGGGGACCGGAGAGACCCAGTACTTC.